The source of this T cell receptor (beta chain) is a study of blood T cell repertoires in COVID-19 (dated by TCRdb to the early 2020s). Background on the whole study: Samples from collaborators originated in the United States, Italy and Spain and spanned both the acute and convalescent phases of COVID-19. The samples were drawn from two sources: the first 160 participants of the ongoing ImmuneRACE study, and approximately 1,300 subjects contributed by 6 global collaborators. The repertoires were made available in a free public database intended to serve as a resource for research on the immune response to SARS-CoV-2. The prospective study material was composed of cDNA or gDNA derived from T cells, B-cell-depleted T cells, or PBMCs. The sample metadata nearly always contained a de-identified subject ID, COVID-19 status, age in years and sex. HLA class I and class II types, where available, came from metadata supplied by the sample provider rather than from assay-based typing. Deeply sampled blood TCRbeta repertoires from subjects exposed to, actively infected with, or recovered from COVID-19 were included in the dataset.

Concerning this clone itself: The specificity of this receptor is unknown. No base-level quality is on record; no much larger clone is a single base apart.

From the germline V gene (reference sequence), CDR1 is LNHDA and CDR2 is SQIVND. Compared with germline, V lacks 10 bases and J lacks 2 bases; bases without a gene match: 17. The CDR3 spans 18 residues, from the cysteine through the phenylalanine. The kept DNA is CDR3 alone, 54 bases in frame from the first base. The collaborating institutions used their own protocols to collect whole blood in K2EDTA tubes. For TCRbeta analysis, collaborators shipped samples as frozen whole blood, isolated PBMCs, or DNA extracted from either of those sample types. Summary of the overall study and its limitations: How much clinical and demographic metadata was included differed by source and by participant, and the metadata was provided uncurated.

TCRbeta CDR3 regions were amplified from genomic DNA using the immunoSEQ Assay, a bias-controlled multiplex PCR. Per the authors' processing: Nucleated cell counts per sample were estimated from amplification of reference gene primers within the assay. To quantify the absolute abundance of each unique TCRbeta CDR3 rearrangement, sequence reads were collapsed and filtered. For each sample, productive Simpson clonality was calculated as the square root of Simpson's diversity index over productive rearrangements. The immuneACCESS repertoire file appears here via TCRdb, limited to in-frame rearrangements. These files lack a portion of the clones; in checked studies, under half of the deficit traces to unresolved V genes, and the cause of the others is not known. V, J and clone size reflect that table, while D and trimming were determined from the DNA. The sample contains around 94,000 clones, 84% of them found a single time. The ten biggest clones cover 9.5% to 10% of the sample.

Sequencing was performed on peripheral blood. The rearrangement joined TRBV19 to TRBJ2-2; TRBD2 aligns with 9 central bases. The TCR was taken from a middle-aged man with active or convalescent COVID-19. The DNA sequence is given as TGTGCCAAGTGGCGGGAGGGACTAGGATTGGGTAACACCGGGGAGCTGTTTTTT. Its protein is CAKWREGLGLGNTGELFF. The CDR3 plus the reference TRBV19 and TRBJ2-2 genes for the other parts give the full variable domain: DGGITQSPKYLFRKEGQNVTLSCEQNLNHDAMYWYRQDPGQGLRLIYYSQIVNDFQKGDIAEGYSVSREKKESFPLTVTSAQKNPTAFYLCAKWREGLGLGNTGELFFGEGSRLTVL.